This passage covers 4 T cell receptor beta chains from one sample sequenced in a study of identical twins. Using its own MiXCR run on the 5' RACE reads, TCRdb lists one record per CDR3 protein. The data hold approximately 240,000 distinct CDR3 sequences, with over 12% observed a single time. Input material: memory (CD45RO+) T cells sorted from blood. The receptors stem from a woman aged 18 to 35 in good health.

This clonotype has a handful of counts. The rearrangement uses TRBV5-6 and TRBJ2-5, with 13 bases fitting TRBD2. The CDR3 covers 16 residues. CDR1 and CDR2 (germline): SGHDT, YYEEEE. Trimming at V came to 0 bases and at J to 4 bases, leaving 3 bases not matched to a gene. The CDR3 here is CASSLGGLAGRETQYF. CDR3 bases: TGTGCCAGCAGCTTGGGGGGACTAGCGGGACGAGAGACCCAGTACTTC.

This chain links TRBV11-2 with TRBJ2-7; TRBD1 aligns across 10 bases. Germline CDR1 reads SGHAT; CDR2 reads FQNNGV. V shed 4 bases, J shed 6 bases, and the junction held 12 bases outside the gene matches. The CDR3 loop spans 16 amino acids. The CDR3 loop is CASSSLGQGTNGEQYF. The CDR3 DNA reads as TGTGCCAGCAGCTCCCTGGGACAGGGGACGAACGGCGAGCAGTACTTC.

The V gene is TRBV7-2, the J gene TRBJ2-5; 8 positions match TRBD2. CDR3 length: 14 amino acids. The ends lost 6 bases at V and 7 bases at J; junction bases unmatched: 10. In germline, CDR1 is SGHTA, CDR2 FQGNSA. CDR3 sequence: CASRSLAGSGTQYF. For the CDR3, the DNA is TGTGCCAGCAGGAGTCTAGCGGGCTCAGGGACCCAGTACTTC.

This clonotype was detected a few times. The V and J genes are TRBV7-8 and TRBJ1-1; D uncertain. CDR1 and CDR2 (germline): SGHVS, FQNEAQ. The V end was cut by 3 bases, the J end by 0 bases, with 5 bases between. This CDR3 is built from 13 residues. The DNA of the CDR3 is TGTGCCAGCAGCTTTACAATGAACACTGAAGCTTTCTTT. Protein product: CASSFTMNTEAFF. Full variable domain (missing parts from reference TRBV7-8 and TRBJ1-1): GAGVSQSPRYKVAKRGQDVALRCDPISGHVSLFWYQQALGQGPEFLTYFQNEAQLDKSGLPSDRFFAERPEGSVSTLKIQRTQQEDSAVYLCASSFTMNTEAFFGQGTRLTVV.